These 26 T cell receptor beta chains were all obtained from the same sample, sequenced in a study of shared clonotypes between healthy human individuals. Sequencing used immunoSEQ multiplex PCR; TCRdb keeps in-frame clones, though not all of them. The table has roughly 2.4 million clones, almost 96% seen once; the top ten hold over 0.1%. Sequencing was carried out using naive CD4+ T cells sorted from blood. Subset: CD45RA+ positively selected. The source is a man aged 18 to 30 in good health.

The CDR3 coding sequence is TGCGCCAGCAGCCAAGACAGCAACAATCAGCCCCAGCATTTT. Protein product: CASSQDSNNQPQHF. V is TRBV4-1 and J is TRBJ1-5, with unresolved D. The length of the CDR3 is 14 residues. V gave up 0 bases and J gave up 3 bases, with 6 bases separating them. Germline CDR1 reads MGHRA; CDR2 reads YSYEKL.

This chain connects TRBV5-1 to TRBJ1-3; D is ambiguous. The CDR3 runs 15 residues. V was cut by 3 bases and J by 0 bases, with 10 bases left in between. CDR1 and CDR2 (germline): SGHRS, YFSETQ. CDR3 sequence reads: CASSSSPVSGNTIYF. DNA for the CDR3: TGCGCCAGCAGCTCATCCCCAGTCTCTGGAAACACCATATATTTT.

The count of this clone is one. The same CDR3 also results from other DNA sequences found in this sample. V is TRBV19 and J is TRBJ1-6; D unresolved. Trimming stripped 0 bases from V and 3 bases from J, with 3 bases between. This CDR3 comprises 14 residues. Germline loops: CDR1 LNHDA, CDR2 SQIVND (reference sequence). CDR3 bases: TGTGCCAGTAGTATAGAGGGCTATAATTCACCCCTCCACTTT. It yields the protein CASSIEGYNSPLHF.

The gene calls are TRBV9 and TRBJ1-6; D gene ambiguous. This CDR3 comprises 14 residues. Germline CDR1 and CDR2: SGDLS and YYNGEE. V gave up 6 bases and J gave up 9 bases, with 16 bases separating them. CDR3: CASTPEVSASPLHF. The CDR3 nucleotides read TGTGCCAGCACCCCGGAGGTCTCCGCTTCACCCCTCCACTTT.

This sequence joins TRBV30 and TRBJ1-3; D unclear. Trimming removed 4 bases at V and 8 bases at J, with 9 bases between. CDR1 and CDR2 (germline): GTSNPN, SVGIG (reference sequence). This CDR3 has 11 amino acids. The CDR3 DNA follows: TGTGCCTGGACCAACATTGACACCATATATTTT. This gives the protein CAWTNIDTIYF.

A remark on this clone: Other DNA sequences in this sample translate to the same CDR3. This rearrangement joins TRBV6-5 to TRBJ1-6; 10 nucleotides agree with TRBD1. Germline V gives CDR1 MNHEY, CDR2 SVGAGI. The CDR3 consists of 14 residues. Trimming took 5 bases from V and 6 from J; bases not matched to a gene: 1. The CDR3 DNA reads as TGTGCCAGCAGTCGGGACAGGGGTAATTCACCCCTCCACTTT. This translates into CASSRDRGNSPLHF.

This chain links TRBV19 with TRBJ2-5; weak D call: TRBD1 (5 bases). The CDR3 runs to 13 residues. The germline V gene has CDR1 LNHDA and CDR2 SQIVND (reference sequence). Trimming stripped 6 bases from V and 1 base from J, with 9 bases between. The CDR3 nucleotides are TGTGCCAGTAGCCAGGGTACCCAAGAGACCCAGTACTTC. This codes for CASSQGTQETQYF.

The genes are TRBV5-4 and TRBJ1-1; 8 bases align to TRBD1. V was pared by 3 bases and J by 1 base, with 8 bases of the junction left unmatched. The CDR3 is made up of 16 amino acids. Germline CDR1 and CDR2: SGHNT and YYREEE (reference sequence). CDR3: CASSSPGGRTNTEAFF. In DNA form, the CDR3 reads TGTGCCAGCAGCTCCCCAGGGGGCAGGACGAACACTGAAGCTTTCTTT.

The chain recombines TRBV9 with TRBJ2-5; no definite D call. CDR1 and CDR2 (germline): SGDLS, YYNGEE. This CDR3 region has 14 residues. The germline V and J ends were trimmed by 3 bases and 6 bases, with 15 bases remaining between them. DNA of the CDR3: TGTGCCAGCAGCGCCGGCCTTGGGTGGAAGACCCAGTACTTC. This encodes CASSAGLGWKTQYF.

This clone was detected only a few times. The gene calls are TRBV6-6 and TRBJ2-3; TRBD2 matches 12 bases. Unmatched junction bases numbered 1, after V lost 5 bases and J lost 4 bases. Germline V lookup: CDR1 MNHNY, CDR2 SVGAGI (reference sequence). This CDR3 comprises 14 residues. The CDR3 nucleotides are TGTGCCAGCAGTCTAGCGGGGGGGCCAGATACGCAGTATTTT. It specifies CASSLAGGPDTQYF.

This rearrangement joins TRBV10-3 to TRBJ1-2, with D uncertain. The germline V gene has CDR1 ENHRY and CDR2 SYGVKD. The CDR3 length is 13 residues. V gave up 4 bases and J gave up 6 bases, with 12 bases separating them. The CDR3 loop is CAISGQSADGYTF. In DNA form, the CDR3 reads TGTGCCATCAGTGGCCAATCGGCGGATGGCTACACCTTC.

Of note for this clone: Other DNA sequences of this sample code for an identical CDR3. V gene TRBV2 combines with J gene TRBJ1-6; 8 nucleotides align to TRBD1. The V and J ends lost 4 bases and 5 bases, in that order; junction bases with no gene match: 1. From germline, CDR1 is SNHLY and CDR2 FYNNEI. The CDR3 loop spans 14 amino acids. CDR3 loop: CASSAQGDNSPLHF. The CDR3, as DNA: TGTGCCAGCAGTGCACAGGGGGATAATTCACCCCTCCACTTT.

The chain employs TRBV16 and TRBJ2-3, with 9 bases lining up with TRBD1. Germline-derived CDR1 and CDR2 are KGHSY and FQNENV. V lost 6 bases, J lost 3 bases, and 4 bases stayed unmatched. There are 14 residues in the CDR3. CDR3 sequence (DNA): TGTGCCAGCAGTTCTGGACAGGGGACAGATACGCAGTATTTT. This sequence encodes CASSSGQGTDTQYF.

The chain's CDR3 is CASSLTTGALETQYF. The DNA for the CDR3 is TGCGCCAGCAGCCTCACTACGGGGGCGCTGGAGACCCAGTACTTC. The genes are TRBV4-1 and TRBJ2-5; tentatively, D is TRBD1 or TRBD2 (6 bases each). The V gene's germline CDR1 is MGHRA and CDR2 YSYEKL. The V gene lost 4 bases and the J gene lost 5 bases, with 17 bases spanning the gap. CDR3 size: 15 residues.

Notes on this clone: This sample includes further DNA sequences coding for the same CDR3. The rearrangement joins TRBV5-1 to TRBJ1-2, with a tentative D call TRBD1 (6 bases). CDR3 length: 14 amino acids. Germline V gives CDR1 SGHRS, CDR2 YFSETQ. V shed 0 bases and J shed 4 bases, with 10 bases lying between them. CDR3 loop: CASSLETGPYGYTF. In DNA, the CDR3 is TGCGCCAGCAGCTTGGAGACAGGACCCTATGGCTACACCTTC.

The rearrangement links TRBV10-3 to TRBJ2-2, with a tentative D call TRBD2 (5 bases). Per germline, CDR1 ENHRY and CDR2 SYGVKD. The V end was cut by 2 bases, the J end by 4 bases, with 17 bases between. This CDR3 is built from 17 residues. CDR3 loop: CAISEDGEGISTGELFF. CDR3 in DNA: TGTGCCATCAGTGAGGATGGCGAGGGCATTAGCACCGGGGAGCTGTTTTTT.

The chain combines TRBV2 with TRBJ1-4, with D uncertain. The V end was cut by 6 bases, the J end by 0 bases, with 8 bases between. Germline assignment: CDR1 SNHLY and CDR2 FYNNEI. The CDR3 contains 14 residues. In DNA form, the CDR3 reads TGTGCCAGCAGCCAAAGGACAACTAATGAAAAACTGTTTTTT. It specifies CASSQRTTNEKLFF.

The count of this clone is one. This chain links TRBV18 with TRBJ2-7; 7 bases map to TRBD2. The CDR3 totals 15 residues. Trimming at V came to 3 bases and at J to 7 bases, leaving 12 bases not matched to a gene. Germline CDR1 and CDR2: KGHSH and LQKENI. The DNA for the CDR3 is TGTGCCAGCTCACCCCGGGTGGGAGGGCCTGAAGAGCAGTACTTC. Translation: CASSPRVGGPEEQYF.

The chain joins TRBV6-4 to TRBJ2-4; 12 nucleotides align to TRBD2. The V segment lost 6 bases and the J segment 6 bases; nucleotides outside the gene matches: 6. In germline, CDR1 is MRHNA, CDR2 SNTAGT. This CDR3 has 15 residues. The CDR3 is CASSPTSGGPNIQYF. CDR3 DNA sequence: TGTGCCAGCAGCCCAACTAGCGGGGGGCCAAACATTCAGTACTTC.

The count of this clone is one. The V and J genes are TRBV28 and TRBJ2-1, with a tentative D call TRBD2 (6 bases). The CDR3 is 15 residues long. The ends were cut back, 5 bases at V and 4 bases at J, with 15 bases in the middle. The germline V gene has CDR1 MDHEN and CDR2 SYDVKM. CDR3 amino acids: CASSPAGTPYNEQFF. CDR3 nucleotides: TGTGCCAGCAGTCCCGCGGGGACCCCTTACAATGAGCAGTTCTTC.

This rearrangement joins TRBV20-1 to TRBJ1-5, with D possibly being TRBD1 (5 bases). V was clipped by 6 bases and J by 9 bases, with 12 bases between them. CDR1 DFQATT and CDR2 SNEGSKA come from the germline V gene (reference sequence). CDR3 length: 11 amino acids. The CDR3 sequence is CSAGGARPQHF. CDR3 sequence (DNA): TGCAGTGCGGGCGGGGCCCGGCCCCAGCATTTT.

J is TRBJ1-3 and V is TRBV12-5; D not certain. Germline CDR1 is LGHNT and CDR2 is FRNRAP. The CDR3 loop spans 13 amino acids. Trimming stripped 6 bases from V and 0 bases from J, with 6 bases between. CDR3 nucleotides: TGTGCTAGTGGACGGGGCTCTGGAAACACCATATATTTT. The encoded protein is CASGRGSGNTIYF. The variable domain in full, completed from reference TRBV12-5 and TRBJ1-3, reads DARVTQTPRHKVTEMGQEVTMRCQPILGHNTVFWYRQTMMQGLELLAYFRNRAPLDDSGMPKDRFSAEMPDATLATLKIQPSEPRDSAVYFCASGRGSGNTIYFGEGSWLTVV.

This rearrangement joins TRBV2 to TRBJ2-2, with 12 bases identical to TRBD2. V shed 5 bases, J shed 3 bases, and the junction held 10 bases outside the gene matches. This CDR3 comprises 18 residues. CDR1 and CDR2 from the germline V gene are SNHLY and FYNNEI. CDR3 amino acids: CASSRASGRAGDTGELFF. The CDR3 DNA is TGTGCCAGCAGTCGGGCTAGCGGGAGGGCAGGGGACACCGGGGAGCTGTTTTTT.

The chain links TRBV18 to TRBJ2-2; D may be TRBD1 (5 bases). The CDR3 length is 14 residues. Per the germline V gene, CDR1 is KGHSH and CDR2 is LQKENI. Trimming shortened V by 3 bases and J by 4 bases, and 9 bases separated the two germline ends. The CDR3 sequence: CASSPRDLTGELFF. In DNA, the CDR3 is TGTGCCAGCTCACCCAGGGATCTCACCGGGGAGCTGTTTTTT.

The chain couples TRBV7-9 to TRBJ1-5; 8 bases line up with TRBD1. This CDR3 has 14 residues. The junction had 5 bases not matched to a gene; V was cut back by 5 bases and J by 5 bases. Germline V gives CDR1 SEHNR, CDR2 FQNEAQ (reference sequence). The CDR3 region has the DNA TGTGCCAGCAGCCGCCAGGGGGCGGATCAGCCCCAGCATTTT. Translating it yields CASSRQGADQPQHF.

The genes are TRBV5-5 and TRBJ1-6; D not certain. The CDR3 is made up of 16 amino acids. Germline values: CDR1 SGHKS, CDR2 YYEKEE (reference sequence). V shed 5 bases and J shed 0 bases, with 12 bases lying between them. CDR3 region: CASSSALSSYNSPLHF. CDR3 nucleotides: TGTGCCAGCAGTTCAGCACTGAGCTCCTATAATTCACCCCTCCACTTT.